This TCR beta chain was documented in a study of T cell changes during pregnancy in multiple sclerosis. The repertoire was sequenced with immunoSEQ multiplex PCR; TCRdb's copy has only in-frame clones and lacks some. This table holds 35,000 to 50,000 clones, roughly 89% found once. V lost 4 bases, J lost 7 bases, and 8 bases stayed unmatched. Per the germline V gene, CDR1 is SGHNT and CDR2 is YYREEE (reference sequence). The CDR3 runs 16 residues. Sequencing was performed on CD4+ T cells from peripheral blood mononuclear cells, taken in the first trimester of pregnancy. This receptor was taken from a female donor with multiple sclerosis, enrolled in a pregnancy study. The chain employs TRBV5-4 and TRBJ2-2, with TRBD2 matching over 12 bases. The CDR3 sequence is CASSVLAGGRYGELFF. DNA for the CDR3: TGTGCCAGCAGCGTACTAGCGGGAGGACGATACGGGGAGCTGTTTTTT. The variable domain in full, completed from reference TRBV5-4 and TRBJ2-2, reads ETGVTQSPTHLIKTRGQQVTLRCSSQSGHNTVSWYQQALGQGPQFIFQYYREEENGRGNFPPRFSGLQFPNYSSELNVNALELDDSALYLCASSVLAGGRYGELFFGEGSRLTVL.